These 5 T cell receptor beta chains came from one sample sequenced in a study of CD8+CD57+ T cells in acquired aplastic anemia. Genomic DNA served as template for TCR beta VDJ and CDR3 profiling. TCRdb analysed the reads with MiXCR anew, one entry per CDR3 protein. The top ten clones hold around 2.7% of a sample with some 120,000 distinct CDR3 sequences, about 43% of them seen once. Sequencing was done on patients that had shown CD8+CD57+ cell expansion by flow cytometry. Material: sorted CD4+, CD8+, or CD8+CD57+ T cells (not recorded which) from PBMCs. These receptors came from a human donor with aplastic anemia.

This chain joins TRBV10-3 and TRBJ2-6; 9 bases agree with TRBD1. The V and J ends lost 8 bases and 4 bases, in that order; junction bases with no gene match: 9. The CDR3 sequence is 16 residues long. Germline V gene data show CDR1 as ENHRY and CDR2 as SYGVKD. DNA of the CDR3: TGTGCCATCCAGTCGGGACAGGGTTCCGGGGCCAACGTCCTGACTTTC. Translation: CAIQSGQGSGANVLTF.

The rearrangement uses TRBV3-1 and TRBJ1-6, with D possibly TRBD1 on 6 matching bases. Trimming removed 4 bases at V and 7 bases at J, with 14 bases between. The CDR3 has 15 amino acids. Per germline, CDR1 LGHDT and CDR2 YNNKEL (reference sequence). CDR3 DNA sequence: TGTGCCAGCAGCCCCTTACAGGGACCCAATTCACCCCTCCACTTT. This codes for CASSPLQGPNSPLHF.

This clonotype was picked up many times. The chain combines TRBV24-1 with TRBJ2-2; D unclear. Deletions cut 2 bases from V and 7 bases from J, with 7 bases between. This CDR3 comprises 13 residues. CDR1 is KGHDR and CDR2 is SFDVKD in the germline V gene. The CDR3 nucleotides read TGTGCCACCAGTGATTATAACTTCGGGGAGCTGTTTTTT. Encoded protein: CATSDYNFGELFF.

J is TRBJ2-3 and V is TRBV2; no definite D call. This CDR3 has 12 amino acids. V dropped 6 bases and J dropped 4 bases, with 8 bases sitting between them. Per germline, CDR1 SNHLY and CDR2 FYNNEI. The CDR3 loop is CASRTPPDTQYF. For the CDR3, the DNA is TGTGCCAGCAGGACCCCCCCAGATACGCAGTATTTT.

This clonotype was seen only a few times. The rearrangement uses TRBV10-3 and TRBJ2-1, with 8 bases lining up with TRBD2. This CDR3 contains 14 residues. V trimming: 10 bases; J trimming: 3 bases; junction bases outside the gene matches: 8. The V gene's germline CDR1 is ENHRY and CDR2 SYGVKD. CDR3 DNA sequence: TGTGCCACCGCACCCGGGACTAGCTACAATGAGCAGTTCTTC. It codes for CATAPGTSYNEQFF.